This entry lists 4 T cell receptor beta chains sequenced from one sample in a study of blood T cell repertoires in COVID-19 (dated by TCRdb to between 2020 and 2021). The library relied on the immunoSEQ multiplex PCR assay. Not all clones reach the TCRdb copy of this immuneACCESS table, which keeps in-frame sequences only. Checked studies attribute under half of the gap to unresolved V genes and leave the rest unexplained. The sample table contains tens of thousands of clones; only one count was recorded for roughly nine tenths of them. The ten largest clones capture about 3.3% of the sample. Source material: peripheral blood. Source of these receptors: a woman aged 65 to 85 with acute or convalescent COVID-19.

The chain uses TRBV28 and TRBJ1-6, with 8 nucleotides matching TRBD1. J was trimmed by 9 bases and V by 3 bases; bases with no gene match: 7. Germline V CDR1 and CDR2: MDHEN, SYDVKM. This CDR3 is 15 amino acids long. CDR3 loop: CASSLALTGGSPLHF. The CDR3 DNA reads TGTGCCAGCAGTTTGGCGCTCACAGGGGGTTCACCCCTCCACTTT.

In the case of this clone: The junction departs from the called germline gene at one end, perhaps through a read error. This sequence joins TRBV29-1 and TRBJ2-1, with D possibly TRBD2 on 6 matching bases. Looked up from germline, CDR1 is SQVTM and CDR2 is ANQGSEA. The CDR3 has 13 residues. This CDR3 is CSVVIAIVGTVVF. CDR3 DNA: TGCAGCGTTGTAATAGCAATTGTAGGGACTGTCGTCTTC.

V gene TRBV2 combines with J gene TRBJ2-1; perhaps TRBD1 as D (6 bases). The germline gives CDR1 SNHLY, CDR2 FYNNEI. The V and J ends lost 8 bases and 6 bases respectively, with 20 bases between them. CDR3 length equals 15 residues. The CDR3 here is CASELQGRGINEQFF. In DNA form, the CDR3 reads TGTGCCAGCGAGTTACAGGGTAGGGGTATCAATGAGCAGTTCTTC.

This chain connects TRBV19 to TRBJ2-4; D not resolved. This CDR3 contains 16 residues. Trimming left V 0 bases short and J 1 base short, with 10 bases between. Germline lookup yields CDR1 LNHDA and CDR2 SQIVND (reference sequence). CDR3 coding DNA: TGTGCCAGTAGTATAGATAGCCAGACCGCCAAAAACATTCAGTACTTC. Amino acids: CASSIDSQTAKNIQYF.